The source of this TCR beta chain is a study of blood T cell repertoires in COVID-19. Study context: PBMCs, B-cell-depleted T cells, or T cells provided the cDNA or gDNA that made up the material.

CDR3 length equals 16 residues. The V end lost 5 bases, the J end lost 4 bases, and 17 bases lay between the germline ends. Germline lookup yields CDR1 SEHNR and CDR2 FQNEAQ (reference sequence). Study processing details: Reference gene primer amplification yielded estimated nucleated cell counts. TCRdb's table, derived via immunoSEQ multiplex PCR, lists solely in-frame clones and lacks some. The V and J calls and clone size are taken from that table; D and trimming were inferred from the DNA. The table has approximately 260,000 clones, over 75% seen once. This TCR derives from a woman in her seventies with acute or convalescent COVID-19. Sequencing was carried out using peripheral blood. The gene calls are TRBV7-9 and TRBJ1-4; tentatively, D is TRBD1 (6 bases). CDR3 amino acids: CASSPGQTPFNEKLFF. CDR3 in DNA: TGTGCCAGCAGCCCCGGACAGACGCCATTTAATGAAAAACTGTTTTTT.